The clone carrying this TCR beta chain was recorded a few times. This record comes from a study of shared clonotypes between healthy human individuals. Study-level information: Each donor contributed plates that comprised three CD4 naive, three CD4 memory, two CD8 naive and one CD8 memory.

The CDR3 runs 13 residues. The germline V and J ends were trimmed by 4 bases and 5 bases, with 11 bases remaining between them. Germline-derived CDR1 and CDR2 are SQVTM and ANQGSEA. Clones were read by immunoSEQ multiplex PCR, and TCRdb kept only the in-frame ones, dropping some. The sample yields roughly 640,000 clones, around 67% seen once. Material for sequencing was memory CD4+ T cells sorted from blood. Subset specified: CD45RA-negative fraction. The sequence was obtained from a woman under 40 in good health. The chain recombines TRBV29-1 with TRBJ2-2, with D uncertain. The CDR3 sequence: CSVGVRITGELFF. The CDR3, as DNA: TGCAGCGTTGGGGTCAGGATTACCGGGGAGCTGTTTTTT.